This T cell receptor beta chain is drawn from a study of cytomegalovirus exposure and HLA in healthy donors. Overall study findings and caveats: Among TCR beta chains, those listed as cytomegalovirus-associated numbered some 160. A later analysis showed HLA-associated TCR beta chains outstripping equally common others in clonal expansion. Judged likely to be a sequencing artifact was a cluster of highly shared sequence variants.

PCR was performed using 60 Vbeta and 13 Jbeta primers. Here immunoSEQ multiplex PCR was the method, and the copy in TCRdb shows in-frame clones only, minus some. Of under 150,000 clones in the sample, roughly 70% were seen once. Healthy individuals who donated bone marrow served as the donors. With respect to this clone: Its antigen remains unknown.

V shed 5 bases, J shed 3 bases, and the junction held 8 bases outside the gene matches. The CDR3 extends over 15 amino acids. The germline V gene encodes CDR1 SGHRS and CDR2 YFSETQ. Sequenced: PBMCs. This TCR derives from a man aged 50-60 years in good health and CMV-seropositive. The rearrangement uses TRBV5-1 and TRBJ1-3, with 7 nucleotides matching TRBD1. CDR3 protein: CASSSDRALGNTIYF. CDR3 DNA sequence: TGCGCCAGCAGTTCCGACAGGGCACTTGGAAACACCATATATTTT.